The T cell receptor beta chain described here comes from a study of beta chain features in type 1 diabetes. Study in general: Age, gender and cell yields were similar between patients and healthy donors.

Germline V lookup: CDR1 SGHNT, CDR2 YYREEE (reference sequence). The CDR3 is 14 residues long. Deletions cut 5 bases from V and 1 base from J, with 9 bases between. Isolated RNA was reverse transcribed in full, so expressed TCRB transcripts were sequenced. Data came from immunoSEQ multiplex PCR; TCRdb stores just in-frame clones and leaves some out. The data hold about 620,000 clones, with about 14% observed a single time. The sequenced sample was naive CD4+ T cells from blood. This receptor was taken from a man aged 18 to 35 in good health. The chain uses TRBV5-4 and TRBJ2-2; D possibly matches TRBD1 or TRBD2 (5 bases each). This CDR3 is CASRWDGNTGELFF. In nucleotides, the CDR3 is TGTGCCAGCAGATGGGACGGGAACACCGGGGAGCTGTTTTTT.